The clone carrying this TCR beta chain appeared a few times. This sample is drawn from a study of T cells in Graves' hyperthyroidism and ophthalmopathy. RNA transcripts were the template for amplifying TCR beta CDR3 regions. First-round RT-PCR targeting the TCR CDR3 was performed with the HTBI primer set. One entry per CDR3 protein, called by TCRdb with MiXCR from the multiplex PCR reads. The data show around 620,000 distinct CDR3 sequences, approximately 15% seen once. This sequence originates from a woman younger than 35 with Graves' ophthalmopathy. Sequencing input: blood.

The CDR3 DNA reads TGCAGTGCTAGAGATCCATTGGCAGGGGGCAACTATGGCTACACCTTC. Translating it yields CSARDPLAGGNYGYTF. This rearrangement joins TRBV20-1 to TRBJ1-2; 8 bases align to TRBD1. The germline CDR1 and CDR2 sequences are DFQATT and SNEGSKA (reference sequence). The CDR3 length is 16 residues. V shed 0 bases, J shed 2 bases, and the junction held 8 bases outside the gene matches.